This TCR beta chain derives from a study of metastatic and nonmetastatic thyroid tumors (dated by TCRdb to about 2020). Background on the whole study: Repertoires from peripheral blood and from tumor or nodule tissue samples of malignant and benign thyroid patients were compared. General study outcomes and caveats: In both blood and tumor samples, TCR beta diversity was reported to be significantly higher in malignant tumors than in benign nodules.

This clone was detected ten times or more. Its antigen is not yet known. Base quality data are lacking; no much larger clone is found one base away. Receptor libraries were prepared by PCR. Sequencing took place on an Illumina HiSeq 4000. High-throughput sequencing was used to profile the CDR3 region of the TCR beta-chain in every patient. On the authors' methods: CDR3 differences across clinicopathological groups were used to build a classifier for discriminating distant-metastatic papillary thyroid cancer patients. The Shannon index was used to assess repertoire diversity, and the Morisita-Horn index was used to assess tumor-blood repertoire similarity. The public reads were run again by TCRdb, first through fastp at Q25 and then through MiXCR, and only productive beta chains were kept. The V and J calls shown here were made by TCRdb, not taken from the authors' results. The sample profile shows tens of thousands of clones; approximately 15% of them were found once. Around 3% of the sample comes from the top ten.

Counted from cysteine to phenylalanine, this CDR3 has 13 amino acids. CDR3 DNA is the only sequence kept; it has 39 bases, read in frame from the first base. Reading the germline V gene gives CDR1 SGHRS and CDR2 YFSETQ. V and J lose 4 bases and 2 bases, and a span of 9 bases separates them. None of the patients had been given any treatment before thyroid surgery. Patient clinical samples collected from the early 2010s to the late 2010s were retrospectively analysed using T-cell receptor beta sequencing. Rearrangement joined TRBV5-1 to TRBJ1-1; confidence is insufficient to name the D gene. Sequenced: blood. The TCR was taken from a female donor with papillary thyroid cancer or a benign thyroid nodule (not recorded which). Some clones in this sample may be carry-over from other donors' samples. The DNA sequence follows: TGCGCCAGCAGCGCGCAGAGCAACACTGAAGCTTTCTTT. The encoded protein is CASSAQSNTEAFF. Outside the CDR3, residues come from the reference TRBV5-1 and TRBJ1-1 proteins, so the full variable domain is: KAGVTQTPRYLIKTRGQQVTLSCSPISGHRSVSWYQQTPGQGLQFLFEYFSETQRNKGNFPGRFSGRQFSNSRSEMNVSTLELGDSALYLCASSAQSNTEAFFGQGTRLTVV.